These T cell receptor beta chains were read from a single sample in a study of blood T cell repertoires in COVID-19. The assay was immunoSEQ multiplex PCR, and TCRdb's table has in-frame clones only and misses some. The sample includes under 300,000 clones, roughly 90% of them seen just once. The sequenced material came from peripheral blood. The receptors were sampled from a man in his fifties or sixties with acute or convalescent COVID-19. Both conserved end residues are part of each CDR3. The D gene is left open where the match is weak. The size of a clone is reported for some rows only, either as once, few or many, or as a class for expanded clones.

clone size,V gene,D gene,J gene,CDR3 DNA,CDR3 protein
NA,TRBV7-9,NA,TRBJ2-7,TGTGCCAGCACCTCGGACTTCTACGAGCAGTACTTC,CASTSDFYEQYF
NA,TRBV6-4,TRBD1,TRBJ2-6,TGTGCCAGCAGTTCCGACAGGGCGTCTGGGGCCAACGTCCTGACTTTC,CASSSDRASGANVLTF
NA,TRBV3-1/TRBV3-2,TRBD2,TRBJ2-7,TGTGCCAGCAGCCAGGGACTAGCGGGTTCCTACGAGCAGTACTTC,CASSQGLAGSYEQYF
NA,TRBV7-9,NA,TRBJ1-1,TGTGCCAGCAGCTCAACAGGGTGGAACACTGAAGCTTTCTTT,CASSSTGWNTEAFF
NA,TRBV29-1,TRBD1,TRBJ2-7,TGCAGCGCCGGACAGGGGACCTCCTACGAGCAGTACTTC,CSAGQGTSYEQYF
NA,TRBV11-3,NA,TRBJ1-1,TGTGCCAGCAGCAAAAAAATAACAGGGTTGGGGACTGAAGCTTTCTTT,CASSKKITGLGTEAFF
few,TRBV11-3,NA,TRBJ2-2,TGTGCCAGCAGCCAAGCCGACCGTAGCGATAAGATTACCGGGGAGCTGTTTTTT,CASSQADRSDKITGELFF
NA,TRBV7-2,TRBD2,TRBJ2-7,TGTGCCAGCAGCTTAGATGGGACTAGCGGGATCTACGAGCAGTACTTC,CASSLDGTSGIYEQYF
NA,TRBV6-6,NA,TRBJ2-5,TGTGCCAGCAGCCAGACAGGACAAGAGACCCAGTACTTC,CASSQTGQETQYF
NA,TRBV6-5,NA,TRBJ2-7,TGTGCCAGCAGTTACTCTTCCAGGGGCTCAGTCTACGAGCAGTACTTC,CASSYSSRGSVYEQYF
many,TRBV9,TRBD2,TRBJ2-1,TGTGCCAGCAGCACCCGGACTAGCGGGAGATATGAGCAGTTCTTC,CASSTRTSGRYEQFF
NA,TRBV21-1,NA,TRBJ1-1,TGTGCCAGCAGCAAAGGTGGCAGGGTAAGTGAAGCTTTCTTT,CASSKGGRVSEAFF
NA,TRBV28,NA,TRBJ1-2,TGTGCCAGCAGTTTTCGCGATGGCTACACCTTC,CASSFRDGYTF
NA,TRBV14,TRBD2,TRBJ2-1,TGTGCCAGCAGCCAAGGGTCTGGACTAGCGTACAATGAGCAGTTCTTC,CASSQGSGLAYNEQFF
NA,TRBV6-5,NA,TRBJ1-5,TGTGCCAGCAGCTTCGCGGGGGGCAAGCCCCAGCATTTT,CASSFAGGKPQHF
NA,TRBV30,NA,TRBJ2-7,TGTGCCTGGAGTAAGGGGGCCTACGAGCAGTACTTC,CAWSKGAYEQYF
NA,TRBV7-9,NA,TRBJ2-2,TGTGCCAGCAGCCCGATGGGGGGGCGCGGGAACACCGGGGAGCTGTTTTTT,CASSPMGGRGNTGELFF
NA,TRBV5-1,TRBD1,TRBJ2-5,TGCGCCAGCAGCTTGGCAGGGACAGGGAGGGAGACCCAGTACTTC,CASSLAGTGRETQYF
NA,TRBV18,TRBD1,TRBJ1-5,TGTGCCAGCTCACCGCGACAGGGGGATCAGCCCCAGCATTTT,CASSPRQGDQPQHF
NA,TRBV4-3,NA,TRBJ2-3,TGCGCCAGCAGCCAAGATCTGGGGCAGGGCACAGATACGCAGTATTTT,CASSQDLGQGTDTQYF
NA,TRBV19,TRBD2,TRBJ2-1,TGTGCCAGTAGCTATGGGACTAGCGGCATTTGGAATGAGCAGTTCTTC,CASSYGTSGIWNEQFF
NA,TRBV5-1,TRBD1,TRBJ1-2,TGCGCCAGCAGCTCACCCGGACAGGGGGCTTATGGCTACACCTTC,CASSSPGQGAYGYTF
NA,TRBV11-2,NA,TRBJ1-1,TGTGCCAGCAGCTTAGATTCATCCGGGAAGACTGAAGCTTTCTTT,CASSLDSSGKTEAFF
NA,TRBV3-1/TRBV3-2,NA,TRBJ1-2,TGTGCCAGCAGCAACAGCTATGGCTACACCTTC,CASSNSYGYTF
NA,TRBV28,TRBD1,TRBJ1-6,TGTGCCAGCAGTCTACGACAGGGAGGCAATTCACCCCTCCACTTT,CASSLRQGGNSPLHF
NA,TRBV7-2,TRBD2,TRBJ2-1,TGTGCCAGCAGCTTAATCCCCATCGGGCTAGCGGGAAAGGGTGAGCAGTTCTTC,CASSLIPIGLAGKGEQFF
NA,TRBV3-1/TRBV3-2,TRBD1,TRBJ1-4,TGTGCCAGCAGCCAATCCCTACAGGGGATTCCAACTAATGAAAAACTGTTTTTT,CASSQSLQGIPTNEKLFF
NA,TRBV7-9,TRBD2,TRBJ2-1,TGTGCCAGCAGCTTATCGACCCTGACTAGCGGCTACAATGAGCAGTTCTTC,CASSLSTLTSGYNEQFF
NA,TRBV6-5,TRBD1,TRBJ1-2,TGTGCCAGTAGAGGGGGACAGGGGGCATTTGGCTACACCTTC,CASRGGQGAFGYTF
NA,TRBV28,TRBD1,TRBJ1-1,TGTGCCAGCAGTCGACCCGGACAGGGGCGAAACACTGAAGCTTTCTTT,CASSRPGQGRNTEAFF
NA,TRBV28,TRBD1,TRBJ2-5,TGTGCCAGCAGTCCGAACAGGGGGCGGAAGACCCAGTACTTC,CASSPNRGRKTQYF
few,TRBV9,NA,TRBJ1-1,TGTGCCAGCAGCGTATCTCTGAACACTGAAGCTTTCTTT,CASSVSLNTEAFF
NA,TRBV13,TRBD2,TRBJ2-3,TGTGCCAGCAGTTCCACCGTGGGCGGGAGGGGTACGCAGTATTTT,CASSSTVGGRGTQYF
NA,TRBV11-3,TRBD1,TRBJ2-7,TGTGCCAGCAGCTACCGGGACAGGGGTTCCTACGAGCAGTACTTC,CASSYRDRGSYEQYF
once,TRBV29-1,NA,TRBJ2-5,TGCAGCGGAGCCTACCAAGAGACCCAGTACTTC,CSGAYQETQYF
NA,TRBV9,NA,TRBJ1-3,TGTGCCAGCAGCGTAGTCGACAGGATCTCTGGAAACACCATATATTTT,CASSVVDRISGNTIYF
NA,TRBV5-1,NA,TRBJ2-7,TGCGCCAGCAGCCCAAGCAACGGGCAGGGCTACGAGCAGTACTTC,CASSPSNGQGYEQYF
NA,TRBV7-2,TRBD2,TRBJ2-1,TGTGCCTCGGGGTCTACTAGCGGGTCCTACAATGAGCAGTTCTTC,CASGSTSGSYNEQFF
few,TRBV6-5,NA,TRBJ2-1,TGTGCCAGCAGTTATACTCCAGGGGACAATGAGCAGTTCTTC,CASSYTPGDNEQFF
NA,TRBV6-2/TRBV6-3,TRBD1,TRBJ2-4,TGTGCCAGCAGTGCCTCGACAGGGGTCGGGGGCATTCAGTACTTC,CASSASTGVGGIQYF
NA,TRBV4-3,NA,TRBJ2-1,TGCGCCAGCAGCCAAGATCAGGTCTCCTACAATGAGCAGTTCTTC,CASSQDQVSYNEQFF
once,TRBV6-1,NA,TRBJ2-3,TGTGCCAGCAGTGAGATCCAGGGGAGGGCCAGGACAGATACGCAGTATTTT,CASSEIQGRARTDTQYF
NA,TRBV6-5,NA,TRBJ1-6,TGTGCCAGCAGTCAGGGGACACGGATTATGTCCCTCCACTTT,CASSQGTRIMSLHF
NA,TRBV7-9,NA,TRBJ2-2,TGTGCCAGCACCCCGAGGGGGGAGCTGTTTTTT,CASTPRGELFF
NA,TRBV6-4,TRBD2,TRBJ2-1,TGTGCCAGCAGAGACTCGGGACTAGCGGGAGATGAGCAGTTCTTC,CASRDSGLAGDEQFF
NA,TRBV7-2,NA,TRBJ1-2,TGTGCCAGCAGCTTAATACAGGGAAAAGGCGGCTACACCTTC,CASSLIQGKGGYTF
NA,TRBV19,TRBD1,TRBJ1-5,TGTGCCAGTAGTAATTTCGGGACAGGGTGGAATCAGCCCCAGCATTTT,CASSNFGTGWNQPQHF
few,TRBV27,TRBD2,TRBJ2-2,TGTGCCAGCAGTTCTCTCCTAGCGGGAGATACCGGGGAGCTGTTTTTT,CASSSLLAGDTGELFF
NA,TRBV6-5,NA,TRBJ2-3,TGTGCCAGCACGACCACAGCTAGCACAGATACGCAGTATTTT,CASTTTASTDTQYF
NA,TRBV7-2,TRBD1,TRBJ1-2,TGTGCCAGCAGCTTAGCTCGTTGGGGACAGGGGAACTATGGCTACACCTTC,CASSLARWGQGNYGYTF
few,TRBV7-2,NA,TRBJ1-2,TGTGCCAGCAGCCGAGGACAGTCCTATGGCTACACCTTC,CASSRGQSYGYTF
NA,TRBV28,TRBD2,TRBJ2-1,TGTGCCAGCAGTTTAGGCCCCCTAGCGGGAGTTGACCCCCTCTTC,CASSLGPLAGVDPLF